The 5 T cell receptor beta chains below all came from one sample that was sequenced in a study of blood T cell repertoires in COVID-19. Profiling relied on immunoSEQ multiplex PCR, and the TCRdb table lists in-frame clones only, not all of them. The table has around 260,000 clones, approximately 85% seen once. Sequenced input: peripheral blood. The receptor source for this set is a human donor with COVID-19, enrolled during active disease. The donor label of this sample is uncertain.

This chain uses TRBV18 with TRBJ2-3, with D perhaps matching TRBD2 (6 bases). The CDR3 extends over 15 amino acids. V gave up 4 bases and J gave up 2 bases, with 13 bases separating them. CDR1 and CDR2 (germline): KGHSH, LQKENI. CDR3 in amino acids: CASSLASEFTDTQYF. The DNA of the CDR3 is TGTGCCAGCTCACTCGCTAGCGAATTCACAGATACGCAGTATTTT.

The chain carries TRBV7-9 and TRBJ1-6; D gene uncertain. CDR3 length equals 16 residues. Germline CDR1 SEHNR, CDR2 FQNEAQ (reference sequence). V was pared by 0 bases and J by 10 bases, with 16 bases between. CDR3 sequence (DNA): TGTGCCAGCAGCTTAGCGCGAGGTGGGCCGGGATCACCCCTCCACTTT. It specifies CASSLARGGPGSPLHF.

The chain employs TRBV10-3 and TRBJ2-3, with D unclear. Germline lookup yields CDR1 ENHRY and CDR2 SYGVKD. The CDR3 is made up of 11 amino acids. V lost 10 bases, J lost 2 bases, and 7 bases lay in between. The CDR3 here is CATIDTDTQYF. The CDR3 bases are TGTGCCACCATAGACACAGATACGCAGTATTTT.

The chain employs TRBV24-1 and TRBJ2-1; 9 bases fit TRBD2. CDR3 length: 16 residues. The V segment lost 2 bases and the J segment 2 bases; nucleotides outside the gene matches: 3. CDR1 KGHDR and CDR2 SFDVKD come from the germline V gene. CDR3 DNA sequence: TGTGCCACCAGTGATTCCGTAGCGGGGGCCTACAATGAGCAGTTCTTC. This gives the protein CATSDSVAGAYNEQFF.

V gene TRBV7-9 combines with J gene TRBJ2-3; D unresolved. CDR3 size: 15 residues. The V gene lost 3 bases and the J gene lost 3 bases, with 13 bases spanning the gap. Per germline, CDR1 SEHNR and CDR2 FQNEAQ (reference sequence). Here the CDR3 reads CASSFGHSPTDTQYF. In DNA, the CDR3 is TGTGCCAGCAGCTTCGGTCATAGTCCGACAGATACGCAGTATTTT.